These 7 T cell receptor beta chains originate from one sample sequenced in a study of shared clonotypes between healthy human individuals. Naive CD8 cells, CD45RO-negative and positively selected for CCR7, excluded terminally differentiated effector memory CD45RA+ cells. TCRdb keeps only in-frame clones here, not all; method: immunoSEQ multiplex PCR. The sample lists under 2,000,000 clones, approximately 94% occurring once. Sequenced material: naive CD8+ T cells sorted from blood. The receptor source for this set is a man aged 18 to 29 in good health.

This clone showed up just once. CDR3 in DNA: TGTGCCAGCAGTGAAGCTGACTTCCCCCGCCTCGACAGGGGTTGGTACGAGCAGTACTTC. Translated, it gives CASSEADFPRLDRGWYEQYF. The chain carries TRBV6-1 and TRBJ2-7; 8 bases are shared with TRBD1. CDR1 is MNHNS, CDR2 SASEGT, per germline. There are 20 residues in the CDR3. V shed 0 bases, J shed 4 bases, and the junction held 20 bases outside the gene matches.

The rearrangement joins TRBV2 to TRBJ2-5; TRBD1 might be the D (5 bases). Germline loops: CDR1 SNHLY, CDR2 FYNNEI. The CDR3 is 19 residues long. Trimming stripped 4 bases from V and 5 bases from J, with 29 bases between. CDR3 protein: CASSGVGDHTLVLTETQYF. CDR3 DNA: TGTGCCAGCAGTGGGGTAGGGGATCATACGCTCGTACTTACCGAGACCCAGTACTTC.

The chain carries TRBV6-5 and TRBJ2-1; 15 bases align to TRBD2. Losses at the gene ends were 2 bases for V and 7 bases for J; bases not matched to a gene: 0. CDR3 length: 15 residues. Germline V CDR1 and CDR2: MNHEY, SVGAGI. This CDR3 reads CASSYGTSGRNEQFF. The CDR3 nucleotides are TGTGCCAGCAGTTACGGGACTAGCGGGAGGAATGAGCAGTTCTTC.

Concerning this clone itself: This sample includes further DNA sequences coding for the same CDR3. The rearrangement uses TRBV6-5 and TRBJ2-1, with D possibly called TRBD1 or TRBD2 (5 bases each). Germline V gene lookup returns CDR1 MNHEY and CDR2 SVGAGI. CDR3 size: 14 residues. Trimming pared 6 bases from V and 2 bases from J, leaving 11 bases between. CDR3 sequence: CASSPTGPYNEQFF. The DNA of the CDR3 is TGTGCCAGCAGCCCTACGGGACCCTACAATGAGCAGTTCTTC.

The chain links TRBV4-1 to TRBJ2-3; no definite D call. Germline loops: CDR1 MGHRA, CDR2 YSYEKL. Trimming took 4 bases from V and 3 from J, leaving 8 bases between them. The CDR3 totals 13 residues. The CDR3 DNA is TGCGCCAGCAGCCCAGTAGTTACAGATACGCAGTATTTT. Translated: CASSPVVTDTQYF.

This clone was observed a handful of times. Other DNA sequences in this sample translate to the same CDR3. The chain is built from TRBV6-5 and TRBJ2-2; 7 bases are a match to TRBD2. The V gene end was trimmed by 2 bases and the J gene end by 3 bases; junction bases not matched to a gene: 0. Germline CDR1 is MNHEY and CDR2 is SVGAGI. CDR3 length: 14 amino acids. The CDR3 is CASSYGGDTGELFF. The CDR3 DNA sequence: TGTGCCAGCAGTTACGGGGGGGACACCGGGGAGCTGTTTTTT.

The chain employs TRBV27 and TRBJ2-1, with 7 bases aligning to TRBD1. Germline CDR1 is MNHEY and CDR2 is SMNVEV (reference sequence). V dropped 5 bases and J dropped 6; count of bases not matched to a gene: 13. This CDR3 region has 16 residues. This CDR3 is CASSPQGVTAANEQFF. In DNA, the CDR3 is TGTGCCAGCAGTCCCCAGGGGGTAACCGCCGCCAATGAGCAGTTCTTC.